Listed below are T cell receptor beta chains from one sample, sequenced in a study of Ad26.COV2.S vaccination and SARS-CoV-2 variants. Generated by immunoSEQ multiplex PCR, the TCRdb table keeps only in-frame clones and is missing some. The data hold more than 350,000 clones, with about nine tenths observed a single time. This specimen was peripheral blood, taken in a trial of Ad26.COV2.S vaccine versus placebo. These receptors were taken from a person between 18 and 65 years old who received the Ad26.COV2.S COVID-19 vaccine or a placebo. The CDR3 runs from the conserved cysteine through the conserved F or W. D genes are given only for firm matches. Clone sizes are given selectively: once, few, many, or a class where the clone is expanded.

>TRBV5-1|NA|TRBJ2-5|NA
TGCGCCAGCAGCTCGCATGGGGAGCGGGAGACCCAGTACTTC
CASSSHGERETQYF
>TRBV30|TRBD2|TRBJ2-2|once
TGTGCCTGGAGATCTTATCTAGCGGGAGAGACCGGGGAGCTGTTTTTT
CAWRSYLAGETGELFF
>TRBV6-2/TRBV6-3|NA|TRBJ2-1|NA
TGTGCCAGCAGTTACGCCGGGACCAATAATGTTGAGCAGTTCTTC
CASSYAGTNNVEQFF
>TRBV5-4|TRBD2|TRBJ2-5|NA
TGTGCCAGCAGCTTTGTAGCGGGAGGGGGCCAGACCCAGTACTTC
CASSFVAGGGQTQYF
>TRBV7-3|NA|TRBJ1-1|NA
TGTGCCAGCAGCTCGCAGGGTGGCACTGAAGCTTTCTTT
CASSSQGGTEAFF
>TRBV7-8|TRBD1|TRBJ2-3|once
TGTGCCAGCAGCACCAGGGACAGGGTCCCAGATACGCAGTATTTT
CASSTRDRVPDTQYF
>TRBV7-8|NA|TRBJ1-4|NA
TGTGCCAGCAGCTTAGCGGGGGTGACTAATGAAAAACTGTTTTTT
CASSLAGVTNEKLFF
>TRBV29-1|NA|TRBJ2-2|NA
TGCAGCGTCCCCCAGGGAGACACCGGGGAGCTGTTTTTT
CSVPQGDTGELFF
>TRBV9|TRBD1|TRBJ1-6|once
TGTGCCAGCAGCGTAGCTTGGACAGGGAGTAATTCACCCCTCCACTTT
CASSVAWTGSNSPLHF
>TRBV5-1|NA|TRBJ1-1|NA
TGCGCCAGCAGCTTCGGGCCGCCAATGAACACTGAAGCTTTCTTT
CASSFGPPMNTEAFF
>TRBV10-3|TRBD1|TRBJ2-7|many
TGTGCCATCAGGGGACAGGGGGAGCCCTACGAGCAGTACTTC
CAIRGQGEPYEQYF
>TRBV20-1|NA|TRBJ1-1|NA
TGCAGTGCACGGACAGTCACTGAAGCTTTCTTT
CSARTVTEAFF
>TRBV5-1|NA|TRBJ1-2|once
TGCGCCAGCAGCTTACAGAGCAAAGACCCCAACTATGGCTACACCTTC
CASSLQSKDPNYGYTF